The clone carrying this T cell receptor (beta chain) was recorded many times. Its target is unknown. The data belong to a study of T-cell reconstitution after alpha-beta-depleted transplantation in children. General study points: Newly made T cells mostly supplied T-cell counts and diversity one year after transplant. Surviving recipient T cells and intrathymic progenitors accounted for some patients' high TCRbeta diversity at day 60. Expanded clones from the graft, numbering several hundred, reportedly supplied alpha-beta T cells about two months after transplant.

Germline V CDR1 and CDR2: MNHEY, SVGEGT. This CDR3 is built from 20 residues. Trimming cost V 7 bases and J 3 bases, with 34 bases left between them. Unique molecular identifiers were built into the TCRbeta library. TCRdb re-called the PCR reads through MiXCR, storing one row per CDR3 protein. The table has 84,000 or so distinct CDR3 sequences, about a sixth seen once; the top ten hold around a fifth. The sample consisted of PBMCs, mostly from graft donor cells, taken 180 days after TCRalphabeta/CD19-depleted stem cell transplant. The source is a male patient aged 2 to 10 who had a stem cell transplant for acute lymphoblastic leukemia, so the T cells may come from the graft donor. The chain carries TRBV6-2 or TRBV6-3 and TRBJ2-7, with D possibly TRBD1 on 6 matching bases. CDR3 sequence reads: CASTPPGHLFSIWGFYEQYF. The CDR3 DNA follows: TGTGCCAGCACTCCACCGGGACACCTATTCTCCATTTGGGGATTCTACGAGCAGTACTTC.